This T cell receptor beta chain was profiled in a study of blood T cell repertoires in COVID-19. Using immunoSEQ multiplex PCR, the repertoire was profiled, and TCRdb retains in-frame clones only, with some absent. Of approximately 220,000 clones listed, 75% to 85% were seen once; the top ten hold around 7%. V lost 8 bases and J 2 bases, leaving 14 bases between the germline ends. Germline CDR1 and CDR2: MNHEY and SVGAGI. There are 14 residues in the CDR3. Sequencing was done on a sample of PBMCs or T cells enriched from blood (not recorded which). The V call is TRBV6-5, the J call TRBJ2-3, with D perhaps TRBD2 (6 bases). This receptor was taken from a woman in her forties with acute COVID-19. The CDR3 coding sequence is TGTGCCAGCGTTTCCGGGGGAGCCACAGATACGCAGTATTTT. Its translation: CASVSGGATDTQYF.